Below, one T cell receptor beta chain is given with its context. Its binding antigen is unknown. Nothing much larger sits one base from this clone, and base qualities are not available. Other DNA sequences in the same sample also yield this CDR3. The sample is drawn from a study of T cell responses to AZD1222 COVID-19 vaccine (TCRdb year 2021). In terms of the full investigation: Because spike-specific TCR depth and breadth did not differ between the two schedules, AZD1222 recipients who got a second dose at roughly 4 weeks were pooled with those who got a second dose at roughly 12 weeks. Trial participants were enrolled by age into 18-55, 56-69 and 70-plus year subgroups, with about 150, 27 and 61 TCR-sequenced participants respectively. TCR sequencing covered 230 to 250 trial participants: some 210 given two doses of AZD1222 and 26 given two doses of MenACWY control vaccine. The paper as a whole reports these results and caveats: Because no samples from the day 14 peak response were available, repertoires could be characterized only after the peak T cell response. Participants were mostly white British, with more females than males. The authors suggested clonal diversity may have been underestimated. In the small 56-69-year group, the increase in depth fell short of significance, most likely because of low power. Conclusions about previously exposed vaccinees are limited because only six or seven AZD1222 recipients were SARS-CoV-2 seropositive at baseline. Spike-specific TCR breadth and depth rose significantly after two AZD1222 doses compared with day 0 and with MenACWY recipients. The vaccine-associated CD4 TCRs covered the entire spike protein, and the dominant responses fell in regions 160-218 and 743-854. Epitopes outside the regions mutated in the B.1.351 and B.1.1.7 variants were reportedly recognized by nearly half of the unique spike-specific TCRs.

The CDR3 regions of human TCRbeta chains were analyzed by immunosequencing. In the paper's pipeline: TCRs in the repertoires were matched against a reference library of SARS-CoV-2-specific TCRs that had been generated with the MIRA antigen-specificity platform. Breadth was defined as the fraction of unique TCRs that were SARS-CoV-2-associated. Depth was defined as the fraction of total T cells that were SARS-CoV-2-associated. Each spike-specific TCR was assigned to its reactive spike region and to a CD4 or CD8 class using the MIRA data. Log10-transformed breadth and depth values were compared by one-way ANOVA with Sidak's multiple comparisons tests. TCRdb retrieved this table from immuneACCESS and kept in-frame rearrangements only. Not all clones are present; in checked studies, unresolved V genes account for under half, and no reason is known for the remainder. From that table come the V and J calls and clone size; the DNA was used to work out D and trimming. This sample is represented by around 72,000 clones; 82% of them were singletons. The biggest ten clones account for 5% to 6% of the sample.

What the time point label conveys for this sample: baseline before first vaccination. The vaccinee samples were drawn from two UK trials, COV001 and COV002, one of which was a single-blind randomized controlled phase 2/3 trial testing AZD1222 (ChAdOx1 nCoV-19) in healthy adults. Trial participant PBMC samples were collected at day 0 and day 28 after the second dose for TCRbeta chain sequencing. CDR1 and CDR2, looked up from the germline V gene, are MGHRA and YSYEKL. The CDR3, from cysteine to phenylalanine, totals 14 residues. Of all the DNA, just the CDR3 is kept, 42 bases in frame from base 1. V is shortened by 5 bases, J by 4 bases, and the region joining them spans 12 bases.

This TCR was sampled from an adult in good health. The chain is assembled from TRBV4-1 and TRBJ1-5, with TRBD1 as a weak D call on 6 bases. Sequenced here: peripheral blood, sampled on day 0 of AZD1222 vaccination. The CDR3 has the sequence CASSDTGRNQPQHF. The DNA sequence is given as TGCGCCAGCAGCGATACAGGGAGAAATCAGCCCCAGCATTTT.